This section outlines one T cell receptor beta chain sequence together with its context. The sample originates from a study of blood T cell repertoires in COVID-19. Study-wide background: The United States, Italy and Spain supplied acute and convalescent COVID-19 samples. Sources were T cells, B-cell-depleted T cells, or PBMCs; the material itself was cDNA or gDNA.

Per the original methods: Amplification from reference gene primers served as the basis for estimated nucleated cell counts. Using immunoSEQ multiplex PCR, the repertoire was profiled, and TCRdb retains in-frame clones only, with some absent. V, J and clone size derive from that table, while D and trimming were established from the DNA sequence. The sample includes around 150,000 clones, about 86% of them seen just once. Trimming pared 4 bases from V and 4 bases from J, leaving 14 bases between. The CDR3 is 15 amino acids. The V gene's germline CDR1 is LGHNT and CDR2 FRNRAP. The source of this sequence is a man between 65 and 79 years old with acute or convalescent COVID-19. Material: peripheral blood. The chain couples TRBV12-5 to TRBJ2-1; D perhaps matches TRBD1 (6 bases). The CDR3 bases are TGTGCTAGTGGTTCCTCCGGGACACCATACAATGAGCAGTTCTTC. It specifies CASGSSGTPYNEQFF.